These 26 T cell receptor beta chains came from one sample sequenced in a study of memory CD4+ T cells and cytomegalovirus serostatus (dated by TCRdb to between 2018 and 2021). Single viable CD3+CD4+CD8-CD45RO+ cells were sorted as memory CD4+ T cells on a FACSAria II. Receptor libraries were prepared by the immunoSEQ multiplex PCR assay. TCRdb retrieved this table from immuneACCESS and kept in-frame rearrangements only. Not all clones are present; in checked studies, unresolved V genes account for under half, and no reason is known for the remainder. Within this sample are some 47,000 clones, with around 78% of them counted one time only. Less than 1% of the sample is in the top ten clones. The specimen sequenced was memory CD4+ T cells from blood. All receptors come from an adult in good health and CMV-seronegative.

The gene calls are TRBV6-5 and TRBJ1-2, with 7 bases lining up with TRBD1. Germline values: CDR1 MNHEY, CDR2 SVGAGI. The CDR3 spans 13 residues. V was pared by 5 bases and J by 6 bases, with 6 bases of the junction left unmatched. DNA for the CDR3: TGTGCCAGCAGTGGCCGGGACAGAAATGGCTACACCTTC. Residues: CASSGRDRNGYTF.

The J gene is TRBJ1-2, the V gene TRBV25-1; D may be TRBD1 (6 bases). CDR3 length: 13 residues. V was pared by 8 bases and J by 4 bases, with 14 bases between. Per germline, CDR1 MGHDK and CDR2 SYGVNS. The CDR3 region is CASGGPDFYGYTF. The DNA of the CDR3 is TGTGCCAGCGGGGGCCCGGACTTCTATGGCTACACCTTC.

The rearrangement joins TRBV28 to TRBJ2-1; 9 bases are shared with TRBD1. Germline values: CDR1 MDHEN, CDR2 SYDVKM. This CDR3 is built from 14 residues. The J segment lost 9 bases and the V segment lost 3 bases, leaving 6 bases of the junction unmatched. The CDR3 region has the DNA TGTGCCAGCAGTTTCCTCACAGGGGGCGTTGAGCAGTTCTTC. Protein sequence: CASSFLTGGVEQFF.

The chain has TRBV6-5 and TRBJ1-4, with no clear D. CDR1 MNHEY and CDR2 SVGAGI come from the germline V gene. The V end lost 2 bases, the J end lost 7 bases, and 17 bases lay between the germline ends. The CDR3 loop spans 16 amino acids. The CDR3 sequence is CASSYATGVAGEKLFF. The DNA of the CDR3 is TGTGCCAGCAGTTACGCGACTGGGGTCGCTGGTGAAAAACTGTTTTTT.

Here the CDR3 reads CASRRGLREKLFF. Written as DNA, the CDR3 is TGTGCCAGCAGGCGGGGACTTCGTGAAAAACTGTTTTTT. The chain links TRBV14 to TRBJ1-4, with D possibly being TRBD1 (5 bases). The germline gives CDR1 SGHDN, CDR2 FVKESK. V was cut by 6 bases and J by 7 bases, with 12 bases left in between. The CDR3 is 13 residues long.

This chain uses TRBV29-1 with TRBJ2-1; 10 nucleotides align to TRBD1. This CDR3 has 14 amino acids. Trimming cost V 3 bases and J 9 bases; bases outside gene matches: 8. Germline CDR1 SQVTM, CDR2 ANQGSEA. CDR3 bases: TGCAGCGTTGATCCGGACAGGGGGGTCGGTGAGCAGTTCTTC. This sequence encodes CSVDPDRGVGEQFF.

The V and J genes are TRBV10-2 and TRBJ2-7; 8 positions agree with TRBD2. Trimming at V came to 8 bases and at J to 9 bases, leaving 0 bases not matched to a gene. Germline V gene sequence: CDR1 WSHSY, CDR2 SAAADI. The CDR3 is 9 amino acids. CDR3 nucleotides: TGCGCCAGCCGGGGGGGGCAGTACTTC. Amino acids: CASRGGQYF.

The chain recombines TRBV28 with TRBJ1-2; 9 nucleotides line up with TRBD1. From germline, CDR1 is MDHEN and CDR2 SYDVKM. This CDR3 comprises 15 residues. The junction had 10 bases not matched to a gene; V was cut back by 4 bases and J by 7 bases. CDR3 residues: CASSSHLGTGSGYTF. The DNA of the CDR3 is TGTGCCAGCAGTTCCCACCTCGGGACAGGGAGTGGCTACACCTTC.

J is TRBJ1-4 and V is TRBV6-1; 8 positions agree with TRBD1. V lost 0 bases, J lost 4 bases, and 1 base stayed unmatched. This CDR3 is 15 amino acids long. Germline CDR1 MNHNS, CDR2 SASEGT. This CDR3 reads CASSEAQGGNEKLFF. The DNA for the CDR3 is TGTGCCAGCAGTGAAGCACAGGGGGGTAATGAAAAACTGTTTTTT.

This chain connects TRBV10-3 to TRBJ2-7, with D hard to call. Germline-derived CDR1 and CDR2 are ENHRY and SYGVKD. Trimming pared 10 bases from V and 2 bases from J, leaving 12 bases between. This CDR3 is 12 amino acids long. CDR3 in amino acids: CATLGGAYEQYF. The DNA for the CDR3 is TGTGCCACCTTGGGTGGCGCCTACGAGCAGTACTTC.

In this sample, this clone turned up a few times. This chain uses TRBV6-5 with TRBJ1-2; 9 bases line up with TRBD1. Germline CDR1 is MNHEY and CDR2 is SVGAGI. J was trimmed by 7 bases and V by 1 base; bases with no gene match: 7. This CDR3 is 15 amino acids long. This CDR3 is CASSYFETGGSGYTF. The CDR3 DNA sequence: TGTGCCAGCAGTTACTTTGAGACAGGGGGTTCTGGCTACACCTTC.

The rearrangement links TRBV6-6 to TRBJ1-4; 11 nucleotides match TRBD1. The CDR3 is made up of 16 amino acids. Looked up from germline, CDR1 is MNHNY and CDR2 is SVGAGI (reference sequence). V lost 6 bases, J lost 6 bases, and 9 bases stayed unmatched. As DNA, the CDR3 is TGTGCCAGCAGAGACAACTGGGACAGGGGGGATGAAAAACTGTTTTTT. It codes for CASRDNWDRGDEKLFF.

CDR3 nucleotide sequence: TGTGCCAGCAGTTACTCGACGGGAGCGTACACCTTC. This codes for CASSYSTGAYTF. The rearrangement joins TRBV6-5 to TRBJ1-2, with D unclear. Between the trimmed V and J ends, which lost 0 bases and 11 bases, there was a span of 10 bases. Germline V gene sequence: CDR1 MNHEY, CDR2 SVGAGI. The CDR3 runs to 12 residues.

This clone turned up a few times. V and J are TRBV5-1 and TRBJ2-3; 9 bases align to TRBD2. CDR1 is SGHRS, CDR2 YFSETQ, per germline. This CDR3 is 15 amino acids long. Trimming took 2 bases from V and 2 from J; bases not matched to a gene: 3. The CDR3 spells CASSLAGGVTDTQYF. The CDR3 bases are TGCGCCAGCAGCTTAGCGGGGGGCGTCACAGATACGCAGTATTTT.

In its sample, this clone was seen a few times. This sequence joins TRBV28 and TRBJ2-1; 8 nucleotides match TRBD1. The CDR3 is 15 residues long. The germline gives CDR1 MDHEN, CDR2 SYDVKM. Germline trimming cut 6 bases from V and 2 bases from J; bases unmatched to any gene: 6. CDR3 residues: CASSPPGGTYNEQFF. The CDR3 DNA reads TGTGCCAGCAGCCCCCCAGGGGGCACCTACAATGAGCAGTTCTTC.

The chain couples TRBV20-1 to TRBJ2-2; weak D call: TRBD1 (6 bases). The CDR3 totals 11 residues. The V and J ends lost 5 bases and 6 bases respectively, with 7 bases between them. Germline V gene data show CDR1 as DFQATT and CDR2 as SNEGSKA (reference sequence). The CDR3 loop is CSAQGPGELFF. The DNA for the CDR3 is TGCAGTGCTCAGGGGCCCGGGGAGCTGTTTTTT.

This chain joins TRBV27 and TRBJ1-1; TRBD1 might be the D (6 bases). The V gene's germline CDR1 is MNHEY and CDR2 SMNVEV (reference sequence). Trimming removed 4 bases at V and 5 bases at J, with 17 bases between. The CDR3 covers 15 residues. Here the CDR3 reads CASSSPYRDRTEAFF. The CDR3 coding sequence is TGTGCCAGCAGTTCACCATACAGGGATCGAACTGAAGCTTTCTTT.

The rearrangement links TRBV4-3 to TRBJ2-1; D call uncertain. This CDR3 contains 15 residues. V dropped 0 bases and J dropped 6 bases, with 12 bases sitting between them. Germline values: CDR1 LGHNA, CDR2 YSLEER. As DNA, the CDR3 is TGCGCCAGCAGCCAAGATCACGCCAGGACCAATGAGCAGTTCTTC. Amino acids: CASSQDHARTNEQFF.

A word on this clone: Other DNA sequences in this sample translate to the same CDR3. This rearrangement joins TRBV5-1 to TRBJ2-7; D is unclear. There are 12 residues in the CDR3. Deletions cut 0 bases from V and 3 bases from J, with 4 bases between. Per the germline V gene, CDR1 is SGHRS and CDR2 is YFSETQ. CDR3 bases: TGCGCCAGCAGCTTGGACGGCTACGAGCAGTACTTC. It encodes CASSLDGYEQYF.

This chain links TRBV5-6 with TRBJ2-7; D may correspond to TRBD1 or TRBD2 (5 bases each). There are 14 residues in the CDR3. Trimming shortened V by 1 base and J by 1 base, and 9 bases separated the two germline ends. Looked up from germline, CDR1 is SGHDT and CDR2 is YYEEEE. CDR3 DNA: TGTGCCAGCAGCTTGCGGGACGGTTCCTACGAGCAGTACTTC. Protein sequence: CASSLRDGSYEQYF.

The chain uses TRBV28 and TRBJ2-7, with D hard to call. V was shortened by 6 bases and J by 1 base, with 10 bases between the two germline ends. The CDR3 is 13 amino acids. Germline assignment: CDR1 MDHEN and CDR2 SYDVKM. The CDR3 region has the DNA TGTGCCAGCAGCCCCCCATTGTCCTACGAGCAGTACTTC. It yields the protein CASSPPLSYEQYF.

This clone was counted only a few times. This chain links TRBV2 with TRBJ1-2; D perhaps matches TRBD1 (5 bases). V was trimmed by 6 bases and J by 8 bases, leaving 13 bases between them. Germline CDR1 is SNHLY and CDR2 is FYNNEI. This CDR3 comprises 12 residues. The CDR3 region has the DNA TGTGCCAGCAGAGACCTTAGGACAGGCTACACCTTC. The encoded protein is CASRDLRTGYTF. Full variable domain (missing parts from reference TRBV2 and TRBJ1-2): EPEVTQTPSHQVTQMGQEVILRCVPISNHLYFYWYRQILGQKVEFLVSFYNNEISEKSEIFDDQFSVERPDGSNFTLKIRSTKLEDSAMYFCASRDLRTGYTFGSGTRLTVV.

This clone was detected once. The rearrangement links TRBV29-1 to TRBJ2-2; D is unclear. This CDR3 comprises 13 residues. Germline V lookup: CDR1 SQVTM, CDR2 ANQGSEA. The V and J ends lost 4 bases and 2 bases respectively, with 8 bases between them. The CDR3 is CSVGFDNTGELFF. The CDR3 DNA sequence: TGCAGCGTTGGATTCGATAACACCGGGGAGCTGTTTTTT.

For the CDR3, the DNA is TGTGCCAGCAGTTTGCGGGCTGAGGGTAGCGAGCAGTACTTC. This encodes CASSLRAEGSEQYF. This sequence joins TRBV27 and TRBJ2-7; the D gene is possibly TRBD2 (5 bases). The CDR3 loop spans 14 amino acids. Trimming removed 3 bases from V and 6 bases from J, with 15 bases in between. Germline V CDR1 and CDR2: MNHEY, SMNVEV (reference sequence).

The V and J genes are TRBV7-3 and TRBJ1-6, with unresolved D. This CDR3 comprises 13 residues. In germline, CDR1 is SGHTA, CDR2 FQGTGA. Trimming took off 2 bases at V and 6 bases at J, with 5 bases between the two ends. This chain's CDR3 is CASSLSFNSPLHF. Here the CDR3 DNA reads TGTGCCAGCAGCTTATCGTTTAATTCACCCCTCCACTTT. The variable domain in full, with the rest retrieved from reference TRBV7-3 and TRBJ1-6, is GAGVSQTPSNKVTEKGKYVELRCDPISGHTALYWYRQSLGQGPEFLIYFQGTGAADDSGLPNDRFFAVRPEGSVSTLKIQRTERGDSAVYLCASSLSFNSPLHFGNGTRLTVT.

The chain recombines TRBV5-4 with TRBJ2-5; D unclear. This CDR3 region has 13 residues. Germline V gene sequence: CDR1 SGHNT, CDR2 YYREEE (reference sequence). V lost 0 bases to trimming and J lost 4 bases, with 7 bases between them. The CDR3 sequence is CASSLGGLETQYF. CDR3 bases: TGTGCCAGCAGCTTGGGAGGTCTAGAGACCCAGTACTTC.